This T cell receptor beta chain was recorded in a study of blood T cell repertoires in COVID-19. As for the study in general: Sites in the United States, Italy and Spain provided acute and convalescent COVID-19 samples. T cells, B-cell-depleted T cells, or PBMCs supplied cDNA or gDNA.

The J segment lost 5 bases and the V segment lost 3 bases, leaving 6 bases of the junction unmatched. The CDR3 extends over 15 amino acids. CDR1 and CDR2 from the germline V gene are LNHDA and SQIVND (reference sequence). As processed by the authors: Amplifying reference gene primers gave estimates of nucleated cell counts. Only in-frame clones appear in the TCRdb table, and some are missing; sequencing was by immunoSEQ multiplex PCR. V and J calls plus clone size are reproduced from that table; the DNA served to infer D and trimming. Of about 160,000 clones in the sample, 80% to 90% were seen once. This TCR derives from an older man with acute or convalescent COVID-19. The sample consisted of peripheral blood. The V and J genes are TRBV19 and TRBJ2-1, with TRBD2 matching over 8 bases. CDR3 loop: CASSIRREEDNEQFF. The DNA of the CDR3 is TGTGCCAGTAGTATTAGGCGGGAGGAGGACAATGAGCAGTTCTTC. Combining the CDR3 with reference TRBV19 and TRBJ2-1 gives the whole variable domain DGGITQSPKYLFRKEGQNVTLSCEQNLNHDAMYWYRQDPGQGLRLIYYSQIVNDFQKGDIAEGYSVSREKKESFPLTVTSAQKNPTAFYLCASSIRREEDNEQFFGPGTRLTVL.